The rows below give T cell receptor beta chains drawn from one sample of a study of cytomegalovirus exposure and HLA in healthy donors. Sequenced by immunoSEQ multiplex PCR; TCRdb stores in-frame clones only, minus some. The specimen's table records 200,000 or so clones. Material for sequencing was PBMCs. These receptors were taken from a boy under 18 in good health and CMV-seronegative. Both conserved end residues are part of each CDR3.

J | V | CDR3
TRBJ1-1 | TRBV5-3 | CARSPHGGECGAFF
TRBJ1-2 | TRBV28 | CASHTPLIRGGYTF
TRBJ2-4 | TRBV30 | CAWSVLRGTHLAKNIQYF
TRBJ1-2 | TRBV15 | CATSREALLDYTF
TRBJ2-1 | TRBV15 | CATSRSGGPRSYNEQFF
TRBJ1-4 | TRBV11-2 | CASSSPRRVIGSEKLFF
TRBJ2-5 | TRBV11-3 | CASSLDSQGGETQYF
TRBJ1-1 | TRBV10-2 | CASRGNTEAFF
TRBJ1-2 | TRBV9 | CASSPLGGQGGYTF
TRBJ2-2 | TRBV7-2 | CASSPGLADTGELFF
TRBJ2-5 | TRBV29-1 | CSALGGSAETQYF
TRBJ1-2 | TRBV6-6 | CASSSATGNGYGYTF
TRBJ1-2 | TRBV30 | CALENKANYGYTF
TRBJ2-1 | TRBV30 | CAWNLEAGGYNEQFF
TRBJ2-7 | TRBV28 | CASSPTGVEQYF
TRBJ1-2 | TRBV2 | CASSAQGDGYTF
TRBJ2-1 | TRBV7-2 | CASSLQKGGLYNEQFF
TRBJ1-2 | TRBV11-2 | CAGRLWGDPRGYTF
TRBJ2-3 | TRBV7-9 | CASSPQTSEVADTQYF
TRBJ1-6 | TRBV4-2 | CASSPGGNSPLHF
TRBJ2-7 | TRBV7-9 | CASSSGTNTYEQYF
TRBJ1-2 | TRBV10-3 | CAISDLAGVNGYTF
TRBJ2-5 | TRBV6-6 | CASSYDLETQYF
TRBJ1-1 | TRBV7-9 | CASSSSNTEAFF
TRBJ1-1 | TRBV6-5 | CASSGGANTEAFF
TRBJ2-7 | TRBV6-5 | CASSSPGRASYEQYF
TRBJ2-7 | TRBV6-6 | CASSYSPGSEQYF
TRBJ2-1 | TRBV11-1 | CASSPRVGRGAHNEQFF
TRBJ2-1 | TRBV6-5 | CASSPGRSYNEQFF
TRBJ1-1 | TRBV15 | CATSRRWDRGPTEAFF
TRBJ2-3 | TRBV6-1 | CASRETSGGAATQYF
TRBJ1-4 | TRBV7-9 | CASSLGGTRPTANEKLFF
TRBJ2-1 | TRBV7-7 | CASSPGAQPGGNEQFF
TRBJ2-3 | TRBV28 | CASSFLRGGAITQYF
TRBJ2-1 | TRBV6-4 | CASSVQSGRNEQFF
TRBJ1-2 | TRBV5-4 | CASSLRQGAGGYTF
TRBJ2-3 | TRBV19 | CASSLASGFSDTQYF
TRBJ2-7 | TRBV5-6 | CASSLNSDGGKRLYEQYF
TRBJ2-7 | TRBV25-1 | CASKGLAGGPSYEQYF
TRBJ1-1 | TRBV11-2 | CASSLVRNTEAFF
TRBJ2-2 | TRBV11-2 | CASSGGPYTNTGELFF
TRBJ1-4 | TRBV7-8 | CASSQQSTNEKLFF